This is a list of T cell receptor beta chains from one sample in a study of T cell responses to AZD1222 COVID-19 vaccine. Produced via immunoSEQ multiplex PCR; TCRdb's table is partial and in-frame only. The repertoire holds about 94,000 clones, with 85% to 90% as singletons. The sequencing here drew on peripheral blood, taken 28 days after the second AZD1222 dose. All receptors derive from an adult who received the AZD1222 COVID-19 vaccine. The CDR3 runs from the conserved cysteine through the conserved F or W. The order of the fields is CDR3 protein, D gene, V gene. A D gene is named only where the DNA matches it firmly.

CASSQDSVGTQYF,.,TRBV3-1/TRBV3-2
CASSANPGRRSSYNSPLHF,.,TRBV9
CASSSTRTPYTF,.,TRBV7-9
CASSYFPAGGYNEQFF,TRBD2,TRBV6-5
CASSLGWGADTEAFF,.,TRBV3-1/TRBV3-2
CASSSGGPYEQYF,.,TRBV6-5
CASSLTTNRNTEAFF,.,TRBV7-9
CASSKQGDPRLDTQYF,.,TRBV5-1
CASSQDLLGLWNEQFF,.,TRBV3-1/TRBV3-2
CASGLGGDTEAFF,.,TRBV12-5
CASSAGTASSYNEQFF,TRBD1,TRBV19
CASSPPQGAGYEQYF,.,TRBV5-4
CASSLVSGQGNVDTQYF,TRBD1,TRBV28
CASRLRGVEGYTF,.,TRBV6-5
CASSAGLAGGSYNEQFF,TRBD2,TRBV2
CARSFQTGFSPKNEKLFF,TRBD1,TRBV5-3
CASSQVVTVETEAFF,.,TRBV4-1
CASTSLGQGVETQYF,TRBD1,TRBV7-2
CASSLAHTEAFF,.,TRBV7-9
CASSLQGFSGNTIYF,.,TRBV27
CAPQFADGYTF,.,TRBV21-1
CASSLWRRVNTEAFF,.,TRBV5-6
CASSRYQETQYF,.,TRBV14
CASSFQGANTGELFF,.,TRBV19
CASSFGAQEKLFF,.,TRBV5-6
CASSHLTSTRTDTQYF,.,TRBV4-3
CASSPKIGTSGSHEQYF,TRBD2,TRBV4-1
CASGGVNTGELFF,.,TRBV19
CASSLGPGTQNEQFF,.,TRBV7-7
CASTQGGEQYF,.,TRBV5-1
CASRPDSPDTQYF,.,TRBV12-3/TRBV12-4
CASRDTGPLIKFF,.,TRBV28
CASSPGPPDRGEKLFF,.,TRBV7-9
CASSLRAGRGPLGEKLFF,TRBD1,TRBV7-9
CASSDRGPGPDTQYF,.,TRBV19
CASSAQGLNTEAFF,.,TRBV18
CASSQEGFSAGNTIYF,.,TRBV4-2
CATSDQGTVGLTDTQYF,TRBD1,TRBV24-1
CASSPRQDSEAFF,.,TRBV19
CASSLGRGDETQYF,TRBD2,TRBV13
CASSFRTGQTEAFF,TRBD1,TRBV5-1
CASSPGLAGAAYEQYF,TRBD2,TRBV5-1
CASSVTGTNTEAFF,.,TRBV7-2
CASSEPGDEQFF,.,TRBV25-1